What follows is one T cell receptor (beta chain) and its context. Its specificity is not known. The V gene's germline CDR1 is KGHDR and CDR2 SFDVKD. The CDR3 extends over 15 amino acids. The data originate from a study of blood T cells in healthy people across ages. Findings of the study overall: It was not possible, with unsorted PBMCs, to conclusively compare naive and antigen-experienced cells. Underestimates were what the diversity estimates from one million T cells were considered to be. Both naive CD4+ cell counts and diversity were greater in long-lived donors than in aged donors.

A second PCR, run for about 7 to 11 cycles, used a sample-barcoded 5' primer plus a J-beta primer mix. TCRdb re-called the 5' RACE reads with MiXCR, one entry per CDR3 protein. The sample gives around 800,000 distinct CDR3 sequences, 46% of which show up once; 15% to 20% is in the top ten. The rearrangement joins TRBV24-1 to TRBJ2-5; 7 bases match TRBD1. The closer fit of TRBJ2-1 to the DNA end suggests the J call may be wrong. Sequencing was done on a sample of blood. The sequence was obtained from a man older than 75 in good health. This chain's CDR3 is CATSDFRGGQETQFF. For the CDR3, the DNA is TGTGCCACCAGTGATTTCCGAGGGGGCCAAGAGACCCAGTTCTTC.